The T cell receptor (beta chain) described here comes from a study of T cells in Graves' hyperthyroidism and ophthalmopathy. Whole-study findings and limits: Among clonotypes expanded in thyroid above 0.001, most were also found in blood. The authors' 13 V-J model separated ophthalmopathy from stable hyperthyroidism.

There were TCR beta CDR3 regions amplified from RNA transcripts. An initial round of RT-PCR targeting the TCR CDR3 relied on the HTBI primer set. TCRdb used MiXCR to reprocess the multiplex PCR reads, holding one entry per CDR3 protein. The table includes around 580,000 distinct CDR3 sequences, 40% to 55% detected once. In the case of this clonotype: The antigen remains unidentified.

Germline V gene lookup returns CDR1 SEHNR and CDR2 FQNEAQ (reference sequence). Trimming cost V 11 bases and J 7 bases; bases outside gene matches: 8. The CDR3 is 12 residues long. Stable Graves' hyperthyroidism denoted no ophthalmopathy progression over 18 months. The hyperthyroidism patients had all been newly diagnosed, and their disease duration was under 2 months. Their ages ranged from 18 to 65 years. The clonotype comes from a woman aged 18-35 years with Graves' hyperthyroidism. This chain links TRBV7-9 with TRBJ2-7, with 10 bases matching TRBD2. The sequenced sample consisted of peripheral blood or thyroid tissue (not recorded which). CDR3 DNA sequence: TGTGCCTGCGAGCGGGAGGGCGATGAGCAGTACTTC. Residues: CACEREGDEQYF.